This T cell receptor beta chain was found in a study of identical twins. CDR3 length equals 13 residues. Germline CDR1 reads SGDLS; CDR2 reads YYNGEE. TCRdb re-analysed the 5' RACE reads in MiXCR, keeping a single row per CDR3 protein. The profile shows around 1.7 million distinct CDR3 sequences, 32% of them singletons. A remark on this clonotype: One end of the junction is discordant with germline, which a read error may explain.

V gene TRBV9 combines with J gene TRBJ1-2; possibly TRBD1 for D (6 bases). The sequencing input was cord blood. The receptor comes from a newborn girl in good health. Written as DNA, the CDR3 is TGTGCCGGCAGGTCGGACAGAAACTATGGCTACACCTTC. This encodes CAGRSDRNYGYTF.